The 4 T cell receptor beta chains reported below all come from one sample, sequenced in a study of persistence of HIV-infected CD4 T cells. Overlapping HIV-1 Gag 15-mer peptides at 0.85 to 1 ug per peptide per mL were used. Responding CD4+ T cells were sorted by upregulation of both CD40 ligand and CD69. Their recognized antigens are unknown. This was the immunoSEQ version 4 assay in survey mode. Sequencing used immunoSEQ multiplex PCR; TCRdb keeps in-frame clones, though not all of them. The table records under 35,000 clones, 70% of them present only once. The source material was CD4+ T cells sorted from PBMCs after 18-hour stimulation, sampled from a patient who received antiretroviral therapy. These receptor sequences come from an adult man with HIV who was CMV-seropositive.

V usage is TRBV13 and J usage is TRBJ1-2; no clear D. CDR3 length: 13 amino acids. V shed 5 bases and J shed 8 bases, with 15 bases lying between them. Germline CDR1 is PRHDT and CDR2 is FYEKMQ (reference sequence). The CDR3 region is CASSLPPDGGYTF. CDR3 in DNA: TGTGCCAGCAGCCTACCCCCCGACGGGGGCTACACCTTC.

This clone was seen more than once but under ten times. This chain links TRBV11-1 with TRBJ1-6, with D tentatively TRBD1 (5 bases). V gave up 1 base and J gave up 10 bases, with 14 bases separating them. The CDR3 is made up of 15 amino acids. CDR1 and CDR2 (germline): SGHAT, FQDESV (reference sequence). The CDR3 sequence is CASSLGDLGRSPLHF. The CDR3 DNA sequence: TGTGCCAGCAGCTTAGGGGACCTGGGACGATCACCCCTCCACTTT.

CDR3 nucleotide sequence: TGTGCCAGCAGTTTTTATGTGGGACAGGGGGTTGGGGAGCTGTTTTTT. Amino acids: CASSFYVGQGVGELFF. The chain couples TRBV28 to TRBJ2-2; TRBD1 aligns across 11 bases. Per germline, CDR1 MDHEN and CDR2 SYDVKM. The V and J ends lost 3 bases and 8 bases, in that order; junction bases with no gene match: 8. The CDR3 runs to 16 residues.

This clone was seen only a few times. The chain joins TRBV24-1 to TRBJ1-4, with 9 bases that match TRBD1. Germline V CDR1 and CDR2: KGHDR, SFDVKD. The CDR3 is 14 amino acids. J lost 6 bases, V lost 7 bases, and 5 bases had no gene match. CDR3 nucleotide sequence: TGTGCCACCAGCGGGGGACAGGGTGATGAAAAACTGTTTTTT. Protein sequence: CATSGGQGDEKLFF.